The entry below gives a single T cell receptor (beta chain) sequence along with its context. Its specific antigen is unknown. The input lacks base qualities; no much larger clone sits a single base away. The immunoSEQ Assay, a bias-controlled multiplex PCR, was used to amplify TCRbeta CDR3 regions from genomic DNA. In the authors' own workflow: The number of nucleated cells in each sample was estimated from the amplification of reference gene primers within the assay. To quantify the absolute abundance of each unique TCRbeta CDR3 rearrangement, sequence reads were collapsed and filtered. For each sample, productive Simpson clonality was calculated as the square root of Simpson's diversity index over productive rearrangements. TCRdb obtained this table from immuneACCESS and retained in-frame rearrangements with V and J assigned. These tables miss some clones; where compared with another copy, unresolved V genes account for less than half of the shortfall, and the remainder is unexplained. D and trimming were read from the DNA, whereas the V and J calls and clone size are those reported in that table. The sample table lists nearly 110,000 clones, about 80% of them with a count of one. About 4.3% of the sample is taken by the ten largest.

The data were obtained in a study of blood T cell repertoires in COVID-19 (dated by TCRdb to about 2020). Looking at the study overall: The collaborator samples originated in the United States, Italy and Spain and spanned the acute and convalescent phases of COVID-19. A freely available public database, intended as a resource for researchers studying the immune response to SARS-CoV-2, is where the repertoires were released. The dataset comprised deeply sampled blood TCRbeta repertoires from subjects exposed to, actively infected with, or recovered from COVID-19. Where available, HLA class I and class II types were taken from metadata supplied by the sample provider and were not determined by assay-based typing. The samples were drawn from the first 160 participants of the ongoing ImmuneRACE study and from 950 to 1,500 subjects provided by 6 global collaborators. The prospective study material was composed of cDNA or gDNA derived from T cells, B-cell-depleted T cells, or PBMCs. The sample metadata nearly always contained a de-identified subject ID, COVID-19 status, age in years and sex. Results the study describes overall, beyond this receptor: Clinical and demographic metadata were provided uncurated, with the amount varying by source and participant.

Each collaborating institution followed its own protocols to collect whole blood in K2EDTA tubes. For TCRbeta analysis, collaborators shipped samples in one of three forms: frozen whole blood, isolated PBMCs, or DNA extracted from either of those sample types. Looking up the germline V gene yields CDR1 SQVTM and CDR2 ANQGSEA. Compared with germline, V lacks 2 bases and J lacks 5 bases; bases without a gene match: 9. From cysteine to phenylalanine, the CDR3 is 16 amino acids long. The read is trimmed to its CDR3 DNA, 48 bases read in frame from base 1. Recombination joined TRBV29-1 with TRBJ2-5; a stretch of 12 junction bases matches TRBD1. The TCR sequence derives from a man aged 70-80 years with acute or convalescent COVID-19. The sample consisted of peripheral blood. The sequenced DNA is TGCAGCGTTGAAACGGGACAGGGGGCCCCCGGGGAGACCCAGTACTTC. Translated, it gives CSVETGQGAPGETQYF.